One sample yielded the 16 T cell receptor beta chains listed below, sequenced in a study of T cells in Graves' hyperthyroidism and ophthalmopathy. What was amplified from RNA transcripts were TCR beta CDR3 regions. HTBI primers were employed in a first-round RT-PCR of the TCR CDR3. Each CDR3 protein is one row after TCRdb ran MiXCR on the multiplex PCR reads. The data show around 700,000 distinct CDR3 sequences, with approximately 40% seen just once and less than 35% held by the top ten. The sequencing sample was made of blood. These receptors were obtained from a woman in her forties with Graves' hyperthyroidism.

The table lists this clonotype with many counts. J is TRBJ2-5 and V is TRBV7-2; a possible D gene is TRBD2 (7 bases). Per germline, CDR1 SGHTA and CDR2 FQGNSA. V dropped 1 base and J dropped 5 bases, with 17 bases sitting between them. The CDR3 totals 16 residues. This chain's CDR3 is CASSLDRGAKWETQYF. Written as DNA, the CDR3 is TGTGCCAGCAGCTTAGACCGGGGGGCCAAGTGGGAGACCCAGTACTTC.

The chain combines TRBV7-2 with TRBJ1-1; no firm D call. The V end was cut by 11 bases, the J end by 4 bases, with 14 bases between. This CDR3 has 12 residues. CDR1 and CDR2 from the germline V gene are SGHTA and FQGNSA. The CDR3 is CALGGRGTEAFF. The CDR3 nucleotides read TGTGCCCTGGGAGGGCGGGGCACTGAAGCTTTCTTT.

This sequence joins TRBV6-1 and TRBJ2-7, with TRBD2 identical over 8 bases. CDR3 size: 12 residues. Germline V gene data show CDR1 as MNHNS and CDR2 as SASEGT. J gave up 5 bases and V 6 bases, and 3 bases lay outside the gene matches. The CDR3, as DNA: TGTGCCAGCAGCCTAGCGGGCCACGAGCAGTACTTC. Translating it yields CASSLAGHEQYF.

The rearrangement uses TRBV5-1 and TRBJ1-4, with D hard to call. Germline lookup yields CDR1 SGHRS and CDR2 YFSETQ. Deletions cut 4 bases from V and 4 bases from J, with 11 bases between. The CDR3 covers 14 residues. The CDR3 DNA sequence: TGCGCCAGCAGCACCCGGGCTAATAATGAAAAACTGTTTTTT. Amino acids: CASSTRANNEKLFF.

This clonotype came up many times. The rearrangement links TRBV7-9 to TRBJ2-7; a weak D match, TRBD2 (7 bases). This CDR3 has 14 amino acids. CDR1 and CDR2 from the germline V gene are SEHNR and FQNEAQ (reference sequence). The V and J ends lost 8 bases and 2 bases respectively, with 16 bases between them. Here the CDR3 DNA reads TGTGCCAGCGTATTTGGAGGGGGGGCCTACGAGCAGTACTTC. Protein sequence: CASVFGGGAYEQYF. The full variable domain, with the rest looked up from reference TRBV7-9 and TRBJ2-7, is DTGVSQNPRHKITKRGQNVTFRCDPISEHNRLYWYRQTLGQGPEFLTYFQNEAQLEKSRLLSDRFSAERPKGSFSTLEIQRTEQGDSAMYLCASVFGGGAYEQYFGPGTRLTVT.

This rearrangement joins TRBV10-3 to TRBJ1-1; D unclear. The CDR3 has 12 amino acids. V was pared by 6 bases and J by 2 bases, with 7 bases between. The germline gives CDR1 ENHRY, CDR2 SYGVKD. CDR3 sequence (DNA): TGTGCCATCAGCCCCATAAACACTGAAGCTTTCTTT. The encoded protein is CAISPINTEAFF.

The rearrangement links TRBV2 to TRBJ2-3; either TRBD1 or TRBD2 may fit D (5 bases each). This CDR3 has 13 amino acids. V was pared by 4 bases and J by 0 bases, with 5 bases between. CDR1 is SNHLY, CDR2 FYNNEI, per germline. CDR3 DNA sequence: TGTGCCAGCAGTGGGGACAGCACAGATACGCAGTATTTT. This encodes CASSGDSTDTQYF.

This chain uses TRBV7-9 with TRBJ1-3; a weak D match, TRBD1 (6 bases). In germline, CDR1 is SEHNR, CDR2 FQNEAQ (reference sequence). Trimming stripped 6 bases from V and 0 bases from J, with 27 bases between. There are 20 residues in the CDR3. CDR3 amino acids: CASSFRKPTDSGRSGNTIYF. The DNA of the CDR3 is TGTGCCAGCAGTTTCCGGAAGCCTACGGACAGCGGTCGCTCTGGAAACACCATATATTTT.

This clonotype was detected many times. V is TRBV19 and J is TRBJ1-6, with D possibly TRBD1 on 5 matching bases. CDR1 and CDR2 (germline): LNHDA, SQIVND (reference sequence). The CDR3 sequence is 14 residues long. Trimming removed 6 bases from V and 10 bases from J, with 16 bases in between. In DNA form, the CDR3 reads TGTGCCAGTAGCGCGACAGTCTTCGGGTCACCCCTCCACTTT. It encodes CASSATVFGSPLHF. The variable domain in full, completed from reference TRBV19 and TRBJ1-6, reads DGGITQSPKYLFRKEGQNVTLSCEQNLNHDAMYWYRQDPGQGLRLIYYSQIVNDFQKGDIAEGYSVSREKKESFPLTVTSAQKNPTAFYLCASSATVFGSPLHFGNGTRLTVT.

The gene calls are TRBV29-1 and TRBJ2-7, with D possibly TRBD1 on 6 matching bases. The J call may be mistaken, given a closer DNA end match to TRBJ2-1. From germline, CDR1 is SQVTM and CDR2 ANQGSEA. This CDR3 has 13 amino acids. The CDR3: CSARTGSYNEQFF. CDR3 DNA: TGCAGCGCTCGAACAGGGAGCTACAATGAGCAGTTCTTC.

This clonotype was picked up a small number of times. The chain is built from TRBV5-4 and TRBJ2-2; TRBD1 matches at 7 bases. Germline assignment: CDR1 SGHNT and CDR2 YYREEE (reference sequence). Trimming removed 3 bases from V and 3 bases from J; junction bases left unmatched: 8. The CDR3 has 16 residues. The CDR3 DNA sequence: TGTGCCAGCAGCTCTATCGGACAGGAAGACACCGGGGAGCTGTTTTTT. It yields the protein CASSSIGQEDTGELFF.

The chain has TRBV29-1 and TRBJ2-7, with TRBD1 matching 10 bases. CDR1 is SQVTM, CDR2 ANQGSEA, per germline. The CDR3 spans 15 residues. Unmatched junction bases numbered 14, after V lost 7 bases and J lost 5 bases. This chain's CDR3 is CSGAVGTGVWDEQYF. The CDR3 nucleotides are TGCAGCGGAGCCGTTGGGACAGGGGTTTGGGACGAGCAGTACTTC.

This clonotype was seen only once. This may stem from a read error, because a much larger clone lies one nucleotide away. The chain couples TRBV20-1 to TRBJ2-7, with 9 nucleotides matching TRBD2. The CDR3 spans 14 residues. Germline CDR1 reads DFQATT; CDR2 reads SNEGSKA (reference sequence). The CDR3 nucleotides read TGCAGTGCTATTGCCCTAGCGGGACCCTTGGAGCAGCACTTC. Its protein product is CSAIALAGPLEQHF.

Ten or more counts support this clonotype. Mismatch with germline at one junction end may stem from a read error. The chain couples TRBV7-2 to TRBJ2-5, with 9 bases identical to TRBD2. CDR3 length: 11 residues. Germline V gives CDR1 SGHTA, CDR2 FQGNSA. CDR3 loop: CASSSGLASSF. In DNA form, the CDR3 reads TGTGCCAGCAGCTCGGGACTAGCTTCCTCTTTC.

This clonotype was observed many times. The CDR3 loop reads CASSLMGQGDGYTF. As DNA, the CDR3 is TGCGCCAGCAGCTTGATGGGACAGGGCGATGGCTACACCTTC. V and J are TRBV5-1 and TRBJ1-2; 9 bases are shared with TRBD1. CDR3 length equals 14 residues. Germline lookup yields CDR1 SGHRS and CDR2 YFSETQ. V lost 1 base and J lost 6; bases outside the gene matches: 4.

About this clonotype: At one boundary the junction diverges from the germline segment, which might be a read error. The chain carries TRBV4-3 and TRBJ2-7; TRBD1 aligns across 8 bases. Germline CDR1 and CDR2: LGHNA and YSLEER. CDR3 length: 15 amino acids. CDR3 in DNA: TGCGCCAACAGCCAAGGGACAGGACCGTCCTACGAGCAGTACTTC. It encodes CANSQGTGPSYEQYF.